These T cell receptor beta chains were read from a single sample in a study of graft-versus-host responses after intestinal transplantation. No antigen has been identified for these receptors. Method: immunoSEQ multiplex PCR; TCRdb's copy keeps in-frame clones and lacks some. Altogether under 150,000 clones are present, 90% to 95% being singletons, with the ten largest covering roughly 0.12%. The sequenced sample was unstimulated CD4+ T cells sorted from spleen or lymph node cells, obtained before intestinal transplant. These receptors were taken from a human donor who received an intestinal transplant. Both conserved end residues are trimmed from each CDR3.

j_call	v_call	cdr3_aa
TRBJ1-1	TRBV9	ASSVGTVTEAF
TRBJ2-3	TRBV5-1	ASSLGFSGRAGQGTDTQY
TRBJ2-5	TRBV7-9	ASSRGQGGETQY
TRBJ1-3	TRBV10-1	ASSEGGDGNTIY
TRBJ2-6	TRBV5-6	ASSLLDGFSGANVLT
TRBJ2-5	TRBV28	ASSLQGAAKTQY
TRBJ2-5	TRBV7-3	ASSLRYAGGRETQY
TRBJ2-2	TRBV9	ASNAKGRWDTGELF
TRBJ1-5	TRBV5-8	ASSLWGSNQPQH
TRBJ2-2	TRBV28	ASSLPAGRDGHPNTGELF
TRBJ1-2	TRBV6-6	ASSYLGARAGYT
TRBJ2-3	TRBV2	AGLREDTQY
TRBJ1-5	TRBV19	ASTPDRAQPQH
.	TRBV6-1	ASSVYGTSSYEQY
TRBJ1-3	TRBV11-2	ASSLDSYREDSGNTIY
TRBJ2-1	TRBV7-2	ASSLLAGVLYNEQF
TRBJ2-7	TRBV25-1	ASIYAIRTVSYEQY
TRBJ1-1	TRBV29-1	SVEAAGEGLKNTEAF
TRBJ2-7	TRBV19	ASSSTGRLYYEQY
TRBJ2-3	TRBV5-4	ASSLGVLAGGVADTQY
TRBJ1-1	TRBV5-1	ASSPRTGLNTEAF
TRBJ2-7	TRBV6-5	ASSYLRGLEQY
TRBJ2-3	TRBV10-2	ASSVGGADTQY
TRBJ1-2	TRBV19	ASSTGTGNGGYT
TRBJ2-1	TRBV6-1	ASIRAPGGNEQF
TRBJ1-2	TRBV4-1	ASSQPDRNYGYT
TRBJ2-1	TRBV5-1	ASSLDPVNEQF
TRBJ1-5	TRBV19	ASSFSGNSGQPQH
TRBJ2-7	TRBV5-1	ASSRGPMISYEQY
TRBJ2-2	TRBV5-6	ASSLGTGYTGELF
TRBJ1-5	TRBV28	ASSLREGGGNQPQH
TRBJ1-4	TRBV28	ASSPNDRATNEKLF
TRBJ2-1	TRBV6-5	ASSYRAGSSYNEQF
TRBJ1-2	TRBV18	ASSPPYSSNYGYT
TRBJ2-3	TRBV30	AWSPRPKTSASTDTQY
TRBJ1-3	TRBV11-1	ASSLEGANTIY
TRBJ2-7	TRBV18	ASSQNRVEQY
TRBJ1-4	TRBV6-1	ASSESLGQPRGKLF
TRBJ1-2	TRBV6-5	ASSLQGGYGYT
TRBJ1-4	TRBV27	ASSSRRFNEKLF
TRBJ1-2	TRBV28	ASSLPLGQRRGGYT
TRBJ1-2	TRBV6-1	ASRTPASTFYGYT
TRBJ2-7	TRBV29-1	SVDIRGIYYEQY
TRBJ2-2	TRBV29-1	SARDRRTGELF
TRBJ2-3	TRBV10-3	AITKGGRDTQY
TRBJ2-7	TRBV6-4	ASRIADPYEQY
TRBJ1-4	TRBV10-2	ASSETPPGIVNEKLF
TRBJ1-6	TRBV11-2	ASSFSGDGSPLH
TRBJ2-3	TRBV11-2	ASSLVRAGGADTQY
TRBJ2-7	TRBV6-1	ASSSGLAASEQY
TRBJ2-1	TRBV6-1	ASSAPGQYYNEQF
TRBJ2-1	TRBV15	ATSRDINGPYNEQF
TRBJ1-1	TRBV30	AWSPVPGTEAF
TRBJ2-1	TRBV2	ASSLRLAGAGYNEQF
TRBJ1-1	TRBV11-2	ASSSRGVVAEAF
TRBJ2-1	TRBV5-1	ASSFAGDEQF
TRBJ1-2	TRBV18	ASSPTPAGGVSNYGYT